The rows below give T cell receptor beta chains drawn from one sample of a study of cytomegalovirus exposure and HLA in healthy donors. Produced via immunoSEQ multiplex PCR; TCRdb's table is partial and in-frame only. The data hold 350,000 or so clones, with just over 85% observed a single time. The specimen was PBMCs. Receptors originate from a young woman in good health and CMV-seronegative. Both conserved end residues are part of each CDR3. Fields, in order: D gene, V gene, J gene, CDR3 protein. A D gene is named only where the DNA matches it firmly.

>-|TRBV7-2|TRBJ1-5
CASSLGRVRNQPQHF
>-|TRBV5-1|TRBJ2-1
CASSLDVGAREFF
>TRBD2|TRBV4-3|TRBJ2-3
CASSQEARTSGQGRYF
>TRBD1|TRBV15|TRBJ1-2
CATSRQWGQGYGYTF
>TRBD1|TRBV2|TRBJ1-5
CASTPQGVGQPQHF
>TRBD1|TRBV18|TRBJ2-1
CASSPGQNNEQFF
>TRBD1|TRBV9|TRBJ2-1
CASSVGGQGNNEQFF
>-|TRBV10-3|TRBJ2-5
CAISESGSGQYF
>-|TRBV27|TRBJ1-5
CASSYRGDISNQPQHF
>-|TRBV18|TRBJ2-5
CASSPRLALQETQYF
>TRBD2|TRBV7-8|TRBJ2-1
CASSLVRGRDYNEQFF
>TRBD1|TRBV7-9|TRBJ1-5
CASSPGQGENSNQPQHF
>-|TRBV4-2|TRBJ1-3
CASSQAGTPIWDF
>-|TRBV2|TRBJ2-5
CASSEWERRQETQYF
>-|TRBV28|TRBJ2-3
CASSSVITQYF
>TRBD2|TRBV7-3|TRBJ2-1
CASSLAGTSDEQFF
>-|TRBV27|TRBJ1-4
CATAGATNEKLFF
>TRBD2|TRBV5-6|TRBJ2-7
CASSLLAGGGSHEQYF
>-|TRBV2|TRBJ2-7
CASNSDRYSYEQYF
>TRBD1|TRBV6-6|TRBJ1-4
CASFRQGATNEKLFF
>TRBD1|TRBV30|TRBJ2-3
CAWSKRQGSSTDTQYF
>-|TRBV7-9|TRBJ2-7
CASSLRDNYYEQYF
>-|TRBV6-5|TRBJ2-7
CASNSPGGQYF